Presented here are 21 T cell receptor beta chains from one specimen sequenced in a study of beta chain features in type 1 diabetes. The sequenced template was cDNA made from the entire isolated RNA. Using immunoSEQ multiplex PCR, the repertoire was profiled, and TCRdb retains in-frame clones only, with some absent. The table lists about 620,000 clones, roughly 15% of them singletons. Input material: naive CD4+ T cells from blood. Every receptor here comes from a man between 18 and 29 years old in good health.

Concerning this clone: This specimen includes other DNA sequences encoding the same CDR3. This rearrangement joins TRBV30 to TRBJ2-3; D remains unclear. CDR3 length: 13 amino acids. Trimming removed 0 bases at V and 3 bases at J, with 7 bases between. Germline values: CDR1 GTSNPN, CDR2 SVGIG (reference sequence). The CDR3 DNA follows: TGTGCCTGGAGTGTCCAAGGTACAGATACGCAGTATTTT. It yields the protein CAWSVQGTDTQYF.

This clone showed up just a few times. This chain joins TRBV28 and TRBJ1-1, with D maybe TRBD1 (6 bases). Looked up from germline, CDR1 is MDHEN and CDR2 is SYDVKM. V lost 5 bases and J 6 bases, leaving 16 bases between the germline ends. CDR3 length equals 14 residues. CDR3 nucleotides: TGTGCCAGCAGTCTTGGGGGGCGTGGGTCTGAAGCTTTCTTT. This sequence encodes CASSLGGRGSEAFF. Based on the CDR3 plus reference TRBV28 and TRBJ1-1, the full variable domain is DVKVTQSSRYLVKRTGEKVFLECVQDMDHENMFWYRQDPGLGLRLIYFSYDVKMKEKGDIPEGYSVSREKKERFSLILESASTNQTSMYLCASSLGGRGSEAFFGQGTRLTVV.

Regarding this clone: Other nucleotide sequences from this sample produce the same CDR3. V and J are TRBV9 and TRBJ2-2; 7 bases agree with TRBD2. V trimming: 0 bases; J trimming: 6 bases; junction bases outside the gene matches: 2. There are 14 residues in the CDR3. The germline V gene has CDR1 SGDLS and CDR2 YYNGEE. This CDR3 reads CASSVAGGAGELFF. The CDR3 DNA is TGTGCCAGCAGCGTAGCTGGGGGGGCCGGGGAGCTGTTTTTT.

This clone was counted only a few times. V and J are TRBV27 and TRBJ2-7; 10 bases are a match to TRBD1. This CDR3 has 16 amino acids. J was trimmed by 0 bases and V by 5 bases; bases with no gene match: 7. Germline assignment: CDR1 MNHEY and CDR2 SMNVEV (reference sequence). The CDR3 spells CASSPLRDRGSYEQYF. CDR3 in DNA: TGTGCCAGCAGTCCCCTCCGGGACAGGGGCTCCTACGAGCAGTACTTC.

The chain has TRBV11-3 and TRBJ2-1, with TRBD1 matching 8 bases. The CDR3 runs 13 residues. V lost 5 bases and J lost 10; bases outside the gene matches: 7. Per germline, CDR1 SGHNT and CDR2 YENEEA. The CDR3 DNA is TGTGCCAGCAGCCCGGACAGGGACCAGGAGCAGTTCTTC. Amino acid sequence: CASSPDRDQEQFF.

The gene calls are TRBV7-9 and TRBJ2-3; tentative D call: TRBD2 (5 bases). This CDR3 has 16 amino acids. The germline V and J ends were trimmed by 5 bases and 0 bases, with 15 bases remaining between them. Germline CDR1 and CDR2: SEHNR and FQNEAQ (reference sequence). This CDR3 is CASSRGSGASTDTQYF. Written as DNA, the CDR3 is TGTGCCAGCAGCCGAGGGAGTGGAGCTAGCACAGATACGCAGTATTTT.

The CDR3: CSVNPMGEAVYEQYF. CDR3 DNA: TGCAGCGTAAATCCCATGGGGGAGGCGGTTTACGAGCAGTACTTC. The chain is built from TRBV29-1 and TRBJ2-7; D may be TRBD2 (6 bases). CDR3 length equals 15 residues. CDR1 is SQVTM and CDR2 is ANQGSEA in the germline V gene. Trimming shortened V by 6 bases and J by 4 bases, and 22 bases separated the two germline ends.

This clone was seen a handful of times. The chain combines TRBV27 with TRBJ1-5; maybe TRBD1 (5 bases). Germline CDR1 and CDR2: MNHEY and SMNVEV (reference sequence). This CDR3 has 16 amino acids. Between the trimmed V and J ends, which lost 3 bases and 0 bases, there was a span of 12 bases. This CDR3 is CASSFTGLGSNQPQHF. The CDR3 region has the DNA TGTGCCAGCAGTTTCACGGGGCTGGGTAGCAATCAGCCCCAGCATTTT.

This clone has just a few counts. This chain connects TRBV9 to TRBJ2-3; 9 bases are shared with TRBD2. The length of the CDR3 is 16 residues. Germline CDR1 is SGDLS and CDR2 is YYNGEE. V was pared by 0 bases and J by 3 bases, with 5 bases of the junction left unmatched. The CDR3 DNA reads as TGTGCCAGCAGCGTAGGGGCGGGAGGGCCGACAGATACGCAGTATTTT. Protein product: CASSVGAGGPTDTQYF.

V is TRBV9 and J is TRBJ1-2, with D possibly TRBD1 on 6 matching bases. Germline V gene sequence: CDR1 SGDLS, CDR2 YYNGEE. This CDR3 has 14 amino acids. Trimming took 0 bases from V and 8 from J, leaving 14 bases between them. The CDR3 protein is CASSVAPDRGGYTF. The CDR3 DNA reads as TGTGCCAGCAGCGTAGCCCCGGACAGAGGGGGCTACACCTTC.

This clone was observed a few times. The gene calls are TRBV30 and TRBJ1-5, with TRBD1 as a possible D gene (6 bases). The germline V gene encodes CDR1 GTSNPN and CDR2 SVGIG (reference sequence). V dropped 5 bases and J dropped 1 base, with 9 bases sitting between them. The CDR3 runs to 13 residues. The chain's CDR3 is CAWATGSNQPQHF. CDR3 DNA sequence: TGTGCCTGGGCTACAGGGAGCAATCAGCCCCAGCATTTT.

There are a few counts of this clone. This chain links TRBV27 with TRBJ1-1; tentatively, D is TRBD1 (5 bases). Trimming shortened V by 5 bases and J by 2 bases, and 12 bases separated the two germline ends. Germline V gene data show CDR1 as MNHEY and CDR2 as SMNVEV (reference sequence). This CDR3 region has 14 residues. The CDR3 DNA reads TGTGCCAGCAGTCCCCGACAGAAAAACACTGAAGCTTTCTTT. This translates into CASSPRQKNTEAFF.

V is TRBV5-4 and J is TRBJ2-1; a weak D match, TRBD1 (6 bases). The V and J ends lost 4 bases and 8 bases respectively, with 16 bases between them. This CDR3 is built from 14 residues. Germline V gives CDR1 SGHNT, CDR2 YYREEE (reference sequence). The CDR3 loop is CASSGGAGVHEQFF. DNA for the CDR3: TGTGCCAGCAGCGGGGGCGCGGGCGTTCATGAGCAGTTCTTC.

This clone came up a few times. The V and J genes are TRBV7-2 and TRBJ1-2; maybe TRBD1 (5 bases). Trimming left V 4 bases short and J 5 bases short, with 20 bases between. Germline lookup yields CDR1 SGHTA and CDR2 FQGNSA. This CDR3 has 16 residues. The CDR3, as DNA: TGTGCCAGCAGCTATCAGGCAGGGAAGCTATATTATGGCTACACCTTC. As protein: CASSYQAGKLYYGYTF.

The V and J genes are TRBV4-1 and TRBJ2-2, with D possibly being TRBD1 (5 bases). Germline V gene sequence: CDR1 MGHRA, CDR2 YSYEKL. Deletions cut 0 bases from V and 6 bases from J, with 11 bases between. The CDR3 extends over 15 amino acids. In DNA form, the CDR3 reads TGCGCCAGCAGCCAAGAAGGGGCCGGTGCCGGGGAGCTGTTTTTT. Translated, it gives CASSQEGAGAGELFF.

This chain uses TRBV7-2 with TRBJ2-7; 7 positions match TRBD1. V was pared by 4 bases and J by 5 bases, with 8 bases of the junction left unmatched. This CDR3 region has 14 residues. Germline V CDR1 and CDR2: SGHTA, FQGNSA. CDR3 bases: TGTGCCAGCAGCTCGCGACAGGGTCGGGACGAGCAGTACTTC. This codes for CASSSRQGRDEQYF.

J is TRBJ1-1 and V is TRBV5-1; D uncertain. Germline V gives CDR1 SGHRS, CDR2 YFSETQ. V gave up 5 bases and J gave up 1 base, with 3 bases separating them. This CDR3 has 11 amino acids. The CDR3 reads CASRENTEAFF. DNA of the CDR3: TGCGCCAGCAGGGAGAACACTGAAGCTTTCTTT.

The chain couples TRBV7-9 to TRBJ2-4, with a possible D match to TRBD2 (5 bases). The J call is doubtful: the DNA matches TRBJ2-7 better. The length of the CDR3 is 13 residues. The germline V gene has CDR1 SEHNR and CDR2 FQNEAQ (reference sequence). The CDR3 sequence: CASSTLWEYEQYF. The CDR3 DNA reads TGTGCCAGCAGCACCCTCTGGGAGTACGAGCAGTACTTC.

This sequence joins TRBV14 and TRBJ2-7; a possible D gene is TRBD1 (5 bases). The CDR3 is made up of 15 amino acids. Trimming stripped 0 bases from V and 1 base from J, with 10 bases between. Germline V gene lookup returns CDR1 SGHDN and CDR2 FVKESK. CDR3 in amino acids: CASSQEHRMSYEQYF. CDR3 nucleotide sequence: TGTGCCAGCAGCCAAGAACACAGGATGTCCTACGAGCAGTACTTC.

The genes are TRBV6-5 and TRBJ2-4; D possibly corresponds to TRBD2 (5 bases). CDR3 length: 16 amino acids. V was clipped by 0 bases and J by 2 bases, with 11 bases between them. Germline CDR1 is MNHEY and CDR2 is SVGAGI. The CDR3 loop is CASSYSRVGPKNIQYF. CDR3 in DNA: TGTGCCAGCAGTTACTCGAGGGTGGGCCCCAAAAACATTCAGTACTTC.

The chain links TRBV5-4 to TRBJ1-4; D remains unclear. The CDR3 has 16 residues. The germline V gene has CDR1 SGHNT and CDR2 YYREEE (reference sequence). V dropped 1 base and J dropped 0 bases, with 10 bases sitting between them. The CDR3 sequence: CASSLSASATNEKLFF. The CDR3 DNA reads as TGTGCCAGCAGCTTGTCGGCCTCTGCAACTAATGAAAAACTGTTTTTT.